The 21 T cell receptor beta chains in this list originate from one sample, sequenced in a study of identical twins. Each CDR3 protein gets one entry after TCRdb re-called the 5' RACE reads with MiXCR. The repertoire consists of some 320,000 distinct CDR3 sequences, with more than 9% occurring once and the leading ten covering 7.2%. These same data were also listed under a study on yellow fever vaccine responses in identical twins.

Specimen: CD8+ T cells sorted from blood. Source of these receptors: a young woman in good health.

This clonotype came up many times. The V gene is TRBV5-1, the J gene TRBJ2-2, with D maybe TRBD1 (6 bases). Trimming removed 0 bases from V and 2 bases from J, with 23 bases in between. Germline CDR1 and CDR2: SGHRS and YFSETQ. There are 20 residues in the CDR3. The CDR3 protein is CASSLEVVLPGQFNTGELFF. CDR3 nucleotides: TGCGCCAGCAGCTTGGAGGTCGTCCTGCCCGGACAGTTCAACACCGGGGAGCTGTTTTTT.

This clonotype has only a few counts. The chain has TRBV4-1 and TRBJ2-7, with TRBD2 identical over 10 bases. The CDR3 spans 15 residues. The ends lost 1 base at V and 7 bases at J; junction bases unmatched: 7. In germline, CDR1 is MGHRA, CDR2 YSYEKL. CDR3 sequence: CASSQGGLAGDEQYF. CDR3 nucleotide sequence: TGCGCCAGCAGCCAAGGGGGTCTAGCGGGAGATGAGCAGTACTTC.

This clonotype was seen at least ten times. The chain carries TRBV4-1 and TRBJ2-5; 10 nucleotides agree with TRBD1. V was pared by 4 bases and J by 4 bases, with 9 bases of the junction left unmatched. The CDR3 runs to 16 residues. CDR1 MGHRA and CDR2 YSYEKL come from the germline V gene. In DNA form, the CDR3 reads TGCGCCAGCAGCCCCCCCGGGACAGGGGTATCAGAGACCCAGTACTTC. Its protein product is CASSPPGTGVSETQYF.

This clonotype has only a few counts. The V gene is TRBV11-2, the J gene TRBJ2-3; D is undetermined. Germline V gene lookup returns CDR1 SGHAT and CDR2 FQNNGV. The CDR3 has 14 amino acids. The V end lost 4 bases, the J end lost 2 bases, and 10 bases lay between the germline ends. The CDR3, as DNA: TGTGCCAGCAGCTCCCGACCAGACACAGATACGCAGTATTTT. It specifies CASSSRPDTDTQYF.

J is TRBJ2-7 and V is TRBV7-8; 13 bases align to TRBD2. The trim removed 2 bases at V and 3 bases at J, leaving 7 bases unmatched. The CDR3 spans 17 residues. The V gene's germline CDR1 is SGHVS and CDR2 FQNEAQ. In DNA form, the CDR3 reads TGTGCCAGCAGCTTAATTCCCGGACTAGCGGGAGTCTACGAGCAGTACTTC. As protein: CASSLIPGLAGVYEQYF.

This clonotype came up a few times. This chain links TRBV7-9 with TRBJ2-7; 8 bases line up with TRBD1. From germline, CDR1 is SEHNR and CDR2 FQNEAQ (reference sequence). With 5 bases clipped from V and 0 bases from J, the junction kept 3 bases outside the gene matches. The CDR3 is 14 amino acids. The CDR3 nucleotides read TGTGCCAGCAGCCATGACAGGGGCTCCTACGAGCAGTACGTC. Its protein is CASSHDRGSYEQYV.

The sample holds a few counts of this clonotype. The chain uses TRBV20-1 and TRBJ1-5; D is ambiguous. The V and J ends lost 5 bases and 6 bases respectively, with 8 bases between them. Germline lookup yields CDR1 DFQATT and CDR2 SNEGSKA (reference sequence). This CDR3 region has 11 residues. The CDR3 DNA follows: TGCAGTGCTCCCCGGGTTCAGCCCCAGCATTTT. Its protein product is CSAPRVQPQHF.

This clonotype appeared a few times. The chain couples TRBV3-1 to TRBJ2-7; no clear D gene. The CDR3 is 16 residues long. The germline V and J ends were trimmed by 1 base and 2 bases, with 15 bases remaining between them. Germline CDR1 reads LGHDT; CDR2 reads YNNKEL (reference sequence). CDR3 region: CASSQGPQRITYEQYF. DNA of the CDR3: TGTGCCAGCAGCCAAGGACCCCAGCGAATAACCTACGAGCAGTACTTC.

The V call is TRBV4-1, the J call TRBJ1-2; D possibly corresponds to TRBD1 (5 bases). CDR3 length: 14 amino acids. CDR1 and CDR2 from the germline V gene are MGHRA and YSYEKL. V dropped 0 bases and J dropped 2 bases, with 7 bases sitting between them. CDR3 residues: CASSQDPGNYGYTF. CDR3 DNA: TGCGCCAGCAGCCAAGATCCAGGGAACTATGGCTACACCTTC.

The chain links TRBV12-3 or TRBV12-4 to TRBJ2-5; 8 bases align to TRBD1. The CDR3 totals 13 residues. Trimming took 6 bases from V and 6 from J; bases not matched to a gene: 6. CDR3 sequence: CASRLTGEKTQYF. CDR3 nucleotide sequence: TGTGCCAGCAGACTGACAGGGGAGAAGACCCAGTACTTC.

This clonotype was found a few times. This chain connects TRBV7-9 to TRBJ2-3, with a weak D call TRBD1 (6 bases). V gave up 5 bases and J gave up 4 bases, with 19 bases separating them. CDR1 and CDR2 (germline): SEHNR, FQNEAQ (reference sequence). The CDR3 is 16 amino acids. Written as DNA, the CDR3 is TGTGCCAGCAGCCCCACGAGGGGGTGGGGTCCAGATACGCAGTATTTT. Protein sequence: CASSPTRGWGPDTQYF.

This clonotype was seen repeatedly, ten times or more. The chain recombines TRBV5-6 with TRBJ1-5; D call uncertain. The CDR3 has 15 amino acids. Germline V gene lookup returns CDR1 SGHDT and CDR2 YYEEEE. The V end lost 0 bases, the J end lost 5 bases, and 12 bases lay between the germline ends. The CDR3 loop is CASSLGTDQYQPQHF. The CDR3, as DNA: TGTGCCAGCAGCTTGGGAACAGACCAGTATCAGCCCCAGCATTTT.

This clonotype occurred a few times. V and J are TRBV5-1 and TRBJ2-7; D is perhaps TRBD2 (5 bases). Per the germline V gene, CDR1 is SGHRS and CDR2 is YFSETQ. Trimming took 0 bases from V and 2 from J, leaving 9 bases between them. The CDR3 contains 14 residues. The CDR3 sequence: CASSLESGTYEQYF. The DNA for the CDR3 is TGCGCCAGCAGCTTGGAGTCCGGGACCTACGAGCAGTACTTC.

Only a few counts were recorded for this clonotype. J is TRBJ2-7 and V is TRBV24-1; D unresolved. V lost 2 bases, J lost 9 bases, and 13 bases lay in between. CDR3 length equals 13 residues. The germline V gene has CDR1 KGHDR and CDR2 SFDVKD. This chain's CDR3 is CATSDWNAGGQYF. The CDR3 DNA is TGTGCCACCAGTGATTGGAATGCCGGCGGGCAGTACTTC.

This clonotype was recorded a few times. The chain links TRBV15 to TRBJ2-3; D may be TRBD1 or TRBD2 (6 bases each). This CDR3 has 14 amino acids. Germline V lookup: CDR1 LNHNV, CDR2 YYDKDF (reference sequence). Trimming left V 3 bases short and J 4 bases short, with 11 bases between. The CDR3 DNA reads TGTGCCACCAGCAGGTTCGGGGGCGCAGATACGCAGTATTTT. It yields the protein CATSRFGGADTQYF.

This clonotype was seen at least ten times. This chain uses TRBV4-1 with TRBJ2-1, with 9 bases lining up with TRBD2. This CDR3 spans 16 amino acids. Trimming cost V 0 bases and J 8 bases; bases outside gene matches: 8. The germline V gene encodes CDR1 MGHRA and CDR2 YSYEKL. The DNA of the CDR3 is TGCGCCAGCAGCCAAGATCAAGCGGGAGGTCTAGATGAGCAGTTCTTC. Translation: CASSQDQAGGLDEQFF.

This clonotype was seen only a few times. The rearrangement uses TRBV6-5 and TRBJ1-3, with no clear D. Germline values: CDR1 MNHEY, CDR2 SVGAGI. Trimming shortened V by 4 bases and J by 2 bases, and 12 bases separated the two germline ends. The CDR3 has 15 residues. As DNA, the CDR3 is TGTGCCAGCAGTTCCTTCCATGGGACTGGAAACACCATATATTTT. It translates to CASSSFHGTGNTIYF.

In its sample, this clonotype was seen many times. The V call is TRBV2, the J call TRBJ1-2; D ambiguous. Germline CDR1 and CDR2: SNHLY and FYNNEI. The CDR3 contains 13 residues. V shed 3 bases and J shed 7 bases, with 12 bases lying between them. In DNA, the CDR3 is TGTGCCAGCAGTGACATGGGATCGGGTGGCTACACCTTC. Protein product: CASSDMGSGGYTF.

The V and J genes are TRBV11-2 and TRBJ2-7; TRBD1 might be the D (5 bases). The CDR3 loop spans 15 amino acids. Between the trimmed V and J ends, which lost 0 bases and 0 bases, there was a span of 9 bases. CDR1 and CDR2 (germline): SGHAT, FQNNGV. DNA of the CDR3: TGTGCCAGCAGCTTAGAAGGGGCATCCTCCTACGAGCAGTACTTC. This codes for CASSLEGASSYEQYF.

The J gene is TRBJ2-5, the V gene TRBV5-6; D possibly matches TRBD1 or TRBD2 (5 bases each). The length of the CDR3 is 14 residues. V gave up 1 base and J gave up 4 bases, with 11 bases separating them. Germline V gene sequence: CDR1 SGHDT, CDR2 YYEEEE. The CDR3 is CASSLSGGLETQYF. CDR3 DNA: TGTGCCAGCAGCTTGAGTGGGGGTCTAGAGACCCAGTACTTC.

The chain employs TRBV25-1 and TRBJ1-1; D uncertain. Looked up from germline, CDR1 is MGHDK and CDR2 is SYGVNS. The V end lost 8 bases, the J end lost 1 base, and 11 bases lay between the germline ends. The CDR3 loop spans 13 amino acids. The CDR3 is CASAHGGNTEAFF. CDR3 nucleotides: TGTGCCAGCGCCCATGGAGGGAACACTGAAGCTTTCTTT.